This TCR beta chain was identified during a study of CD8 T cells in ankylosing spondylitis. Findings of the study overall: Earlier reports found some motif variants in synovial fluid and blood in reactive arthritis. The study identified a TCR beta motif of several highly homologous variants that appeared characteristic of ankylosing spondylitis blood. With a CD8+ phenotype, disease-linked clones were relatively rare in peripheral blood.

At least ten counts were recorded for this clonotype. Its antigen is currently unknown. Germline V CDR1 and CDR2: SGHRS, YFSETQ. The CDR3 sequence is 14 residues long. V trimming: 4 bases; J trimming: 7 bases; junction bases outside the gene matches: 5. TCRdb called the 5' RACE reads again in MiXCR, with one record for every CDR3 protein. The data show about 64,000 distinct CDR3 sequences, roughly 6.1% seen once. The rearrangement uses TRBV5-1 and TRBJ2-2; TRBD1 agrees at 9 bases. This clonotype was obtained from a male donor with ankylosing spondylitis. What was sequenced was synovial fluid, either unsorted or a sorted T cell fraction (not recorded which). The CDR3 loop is CASSRPDRGGELFF. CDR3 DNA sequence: TGCGCCAGCAGCCGACCGGACAGGGGCGGGGAGCTGTTTTTT. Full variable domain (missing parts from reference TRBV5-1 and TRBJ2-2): KAGVTQTPRYLIKTRGQQVTLSCSPISGHRSVSWYQQTPGQGLQFLFEYFSETQRNKGNFPGRFSGRQFSNSRSEMNVSTLELGDSALYLCASSRPDRGGELFFGEGSRLTVL.